This T cell receptor beta chain was profiled in a study of cytomegalovirus exposure and HLA in healthy donors. Trimming took 1 base from V and 2 from J; bases not matched to a gene: 2. This CDR3 is built from 14 residues. Germline values: CDR1 MNHNS, CDR2 SASEGT. Both 60 Vbeta primers and 13 Jbeta primers went into the PCR. Libraries were prepared by immunoSEQ multiplex PCR; TCRdb keeps only in-frame clonotypes and omits some of them. This sample has around 150,000 clones, with around 74% found just once. Sequencing was done on a sample of PBMCs. This sequence was found in a female donor in good health and CMV-seronegative. The chain employs TRBV6-1 and TRBJ2-7; TRBD2 matches at 7 bases. CDR3 DNA: TGTGCCAGCAGTGAAGTAGGGAGGGCCTACGAGCAGTACTTC. Encoded protein: CASSEVGRAYEQYF.